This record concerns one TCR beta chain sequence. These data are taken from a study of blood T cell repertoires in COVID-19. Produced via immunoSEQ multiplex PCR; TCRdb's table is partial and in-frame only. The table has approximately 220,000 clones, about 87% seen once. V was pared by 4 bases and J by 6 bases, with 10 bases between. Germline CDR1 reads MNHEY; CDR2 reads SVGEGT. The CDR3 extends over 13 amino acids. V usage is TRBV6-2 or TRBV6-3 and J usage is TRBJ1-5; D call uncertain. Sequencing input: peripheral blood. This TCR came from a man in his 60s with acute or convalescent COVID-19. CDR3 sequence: CASSSDSSQPQHF. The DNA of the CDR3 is TGTGCCAGCAGTTCCGATTCTAGTCAGCCCCAGCATTTT.